The 14 T cell receptor beta chains below all came from one sample that was sequenced in a study of CD8+ T cells in alopecia areata. Following RNA extraction, reverse transcription yielded cDNA that acted as the sequencing template. Profiling relied on immunoSEQ multiplex PCR, and the TCRdb table lists in-frame clones only, not all of them. This sample has 95,000 to 100,000 clones; 55% to 75% occur once, and the top ten carry 15% to 20%. Specified treatment: oral pan-JAK inhibitor, 5-10 mg twice daily. Sequencing used CD8+ T cells sorted from blood, obtained at approximately week 55, from a patient treated with tofacitinib. Receptors were obtained from a human donor with alopecia areata.

The chain links TRBV30 to TRBJ1-5; D gene uncertain. Germline V gene sequence: CDR1 GTSNPN, CDR2 SVGIG (reference sequence). The CDR3 sequence is 12 residues long. The germline V and J ends were trimmed by 3 bases and 5 bases, with 8 bases remaining between them. This CDR3 is CAWRTSDQPQHF. CDR3 nucleotide sequence: TGTGCCTGGAGAACCAGCGATCAGCCCCAGCATTTT.

V gene TRBV5-6 combines with J gene TRBJ1-5; no firm D call. The CDR3 spans 13 residues. Germline values: CDR1 SGHDT, CDR2 YYEEEE. Trimming took off 5 bases at V and 7 bases at J, with 13 bases between the two ends. DNA of the CDR3: TGTGCCAGCAGTACGGGCGCGGGGCAGCCCCAGCATTTT. It codes for CASSTGAGQPQHF.

J is TRBJ2-7 and V is TRBV15, with TRBD1 matching 8 bases. Germline loops: CDR1 LNHNV, CDR2 YYDKDF (reference sequence). This CDR3 comprises 17 residues. J was trimmed by 2 bases and V by 0 bases; bases with no gene match: 9. The CDR3 coding sequence is TGTGCCACCAGCAGAGATAGGGCAGGGACAGGACCCTACGAGCAGTACTTC. This gives the protein CATSRDRAGTGPYEQYF.

V is TRBV21-1 and J is TRBJ1-2; TRBD1 reflects the table's D call only, with no check against the DNA. TRBV21-1 is a pseudogene. This CDR3 is built from 12 residues. This chain's CDR3 is CADSDRVYGYTF. Written as DNA, the CDR3 is TGTGCCGACTCAGACAGGGTCTATGGCTACACCTTC.

This clone was seen a handful of times. V and J are TRBV27 and TRBJ1-2; 9 positions match TRBD1. Germline loops: CDR1 MNHEY, CDR2 SMNVEV (reference sequence). This CDR3 contains 16 residues. V gave up 1 base and J gave up 7 bases; unmatched junction bases: 10. The CDR3 loop reads CASSLYSDRGVLGYTF. CDR3 sequence (DNA): TGTGCCAGCAGTTTATATTCGGACAGGGGAGTTCTTGGCTACACCTTC.

The chain couples TRBV9 to TRBJ2-1; 8 positions agree with TRBD2. Germline trimming cut 0 bases from V and 3 bases from J; bases unmatched to any gene: 5. Germline V gives CDR1 SGDLS, CDR2 YYNGEE. The CDR3 sequence is 16 residues long. The CDR3 nucleotides are TGTGCCAGCAGCGTAGGGAGTAGCGGGGTCTACAATGAGCAGTTCTTC. It is translated as CASSVGSSGVYNEQFF.

This clone has a handful of counts. This chain uses TRBV20-1 with TRBJ1-1; TRBD1 might be the D (5 bases). The ends were cut back, 4 bases at V and 11 bases at J, with 8 bases in the middle. Germline CDR1 and CDR2: DFQATT and SNEGSKA (reference sequence). The CDR3 loop spans 9 amino acids. Here the CDR3 DNA reads TGCAGTGCTACAGGGCTGGCTTTCTTT. It codes for CSATGLAFF.

This clone was seen a handful of times. J is TRBJ1-4 and V is TRBV4-1; unclear D gene. The length of the CDR3 is 14 residues. Germline values: CDR1 MGHRA, CDR2 YSYEKL. The V end was cut by 5 bases, the J end by 6 bases, with 13 bases between. The CDR3 DNA reads as TGCGCCAGCAGCGCACAGCTTAGTGATGAAAAACTGTTTTTT. It yields the protein CASSAQLSDEKLFF.

The chain couples TRBV12-5 to TRBJ2-1; 13 bases match TRBD2. Germline V gene sequence: CDR1 LGHNT, CDR2 FRNRAP. The CDR3 consists of 19 residues. The V and J ends lost 0 bases and 8 bases, in that order; junction bases with no gene match: 13. The CDR3 coding sequence is TGTGCTAGTGGTTTGGTGCTGACTAGCGGGGGGCCTATTGAGGATGAGCAGTTCTTC. Translating gives CASGLVLTSGGPIEDEQFF.

This rearrangement joins TRBV9 to TRBJ2-2; TRBD2 agrees at 13 bases. J lost 4 bases, V lost 4 bases, and 10 bases had no gene match. The CDR3 spans 18 residues. In germline, CDR1 is SGDLS, CDR2 YYNGEE. CDR3 coding DNA: TGTGCCAGCAGCACGGCACTAGCGGGGGGGCGCGGCACCGGGGAGCTGTTTTTT. Its translation: CASSTALAGGRGTGELFF.

In its sample, this clone was seen a few times. For the CDR3, the DNA is TGTGCCAGCAGCCTGAAGGGGGACATCCCCTACGAGCAGTACTTC. It specifies CASSLKGDIPYEQYF. The chain uses TRBV7-9 and TRBJ2-7; maybe TRBD1 (6 bases). Per the germline V gene, CDR1 is SEHNR and CDR2 is FQNEAQ (reference sequence). Trimming took off 5 bases at V and 2 bases at J, with 16 bases between the two ends. The CDR3 covers 15 residues.

This chain joins TRBV13 and TRBJ2-2, with 7 bases matching TRBD1. The CDR3 extends over 15 amino acids. Trimming took 0 bases from V and 4 from J; bases not matched to a gene: 2. Germline CDR1 PRHDT, CDR2 FYEKMQ (reference sequence). CDR3 in amino acids: CASSLGGGGTGELFF. The CDR3 bases are TGTGCCAGCAGCTTAGGAGGGGGCGGCACCGGGGAGCTGTTTTTT.

The chain joins TRBV25-1 to TRBJ2-1; 8 nucleotides match TRBD2. V trimming: 5 bases; J trimming: 7 bases; junction bases outside the gene matches: 7. Per germline, CDR1 MGHDK and CDR2 SYGVNS. The CDR3 has 14 residues. The CDR3 sequence is CASSPRGGRNEQFF. CDR3 nucleotides: TGTGCCAGCAGTCCCCGGGGGGGTAGGAATGAGCAGTTCTTC.

The CDR3 here is CASSLEPSSYEQYF. CDR3 DNA: TGTGCCAGCAGTTTAGAACCCAGCTCCTACGAGCAGTACTTC. V and J are TRBV27 and TRBJ2-7, with no clear D. The CDR3 consists of 14 residues. The V gene's germline CDR1 is MNHEY and CDR2 SMNVEV (reference sequence). Deletions cut 2 bases from V and 0 bases from J, with 8 bases between.